This T cell receptor beta chain comes out of a study of long-term antiretroviral therapy in people with HIV (dated by TCRdb to between 2021 and 2023). Some background on the complete study: The earliest samples were collected about a decade before the 2015 WHO recommendation for immediate ART, when ART was typically delayed until CD4 counts fell. Of the approximately 28 participants with HIV, about twelve were female. From some 30 adults with confirmed HIV infection, the cohort provided fewer than 200 cryopreserved PBMC samples, gathered serially across a mean of about six years (range 1-12). Test extractions of a monoclonal T-cell line alongside under 35 polyclonal samples showed no cross-contamination during QIAcube processing. A retrospective serial study tested whether ART initiation and durable HIV suppression were associated with changes in peripheral blood TRB repertoire composition and diversity. The full study reports these points: The samples were dated from about 2003 to 2017, and the ART regimens that were used may be less effective than current ART regimens. Because pre-ART samples had limited cell numbers, unsorted PBMC were profiled rather than sorted CD4+ and CD8+ T cells. ART initiation was associated with a significant increase in TRB diversity, but diversity stayed significantly below transplant donor controls even after long-term ART. No data were available on ART adherence, viral resistance or therapy changes, limiting inferences about post-ART repertoire changes. Expanded TRB clones identified before ART initiation dominated the repertoire across all time points, though the dominance fluctuated and decreased in many PLHIV after ART. Since PBMC availability was limited, sequencing covered only the TCR beta chain, with no alpha chain pairing. Narrower CDR3 length ranges were observed in HIV repertoires than in controls, and an antigen-experienced repertoire with only a slight naive shift after ART was suggested by the network structure.

Participants were included only if at least one PBMC sample before ART initiation and at least two post-ART samples were available. Treatment was received in the United States of America by all participants with HIV. Before DNA extraction, cryopreserved samples of about 0.95-11 million PBMC were thawed and washed. At the time of the earliest PBMC sample, participants with HIV were aged between roughly 20 and 55 years. PBMC samples were contributed by each participant from 1-4 timepoints before ART initiation and 2-8 timepoints after ART initiation, with a median of 7 samples. Serial HIV viral load, CD4+ T-cell count, ART history and demographic data were obtained for every participant. Genomic DNA was extracted from unsorted PBMC with a Qiagen kit on a QIAcube, with processing performed in batches of 12 samples. Comments on this clone: This receptor's antigen is unknown. Base qualities are missing; no much larger clone stands one base away.

The immunoSEQ hsTCRB v3.0 assay was used at survey level resolution for TRB variable region sequencing. The target sequencing depth for TRB was roughly 40,000-50,000 T-cell genomes per sample. An Illumina MiSeq with a v3 150-cycle kit was used to sequence the pooled TRB libraries. The study's own analysis went as follows. Repertoire analysis was performed in R inside a reproducible Nextflow workflow that covered QC, data transformation and analysis. LymphoSeq2, an R package for exploring AIRR-Seq data, was used to implement custom analyses. After excluding a few samples that yielded fewer than 5000 total TRB sequences, approximately 180 HIV repertoires remained for analysis. Among the approximately 180 HIV repertoires that were kept, 59 were collected before ART initiation and over 120 were collected after ART initiation. Each repertoire was downsampled to 5000 TRB nucleotide sequences, and summary statistics were averaged across 100 downsampling iterations. Only TRB sequences with CDR3 regions of at least seven amino acids were retained for analysis. Two measures captured diversity: a Shannon entropy-derived clonality score and the Gini coefficient. In the repertoire networks, any two of the top 5000 CDR3 amino acid sequences were connected whenever the two sequences differed by an edit distance of one. GLIPH2 predicted antigen specificity groups and MHC restriction for TRB CDR3 amino acid sequences. To flag known associations with CMV, EBV, HIV or tissue antigens, CDR3 amino acid sequences were compared against VDJdb and McPAS-TCR. Pre-ART, post-ART and control groups were compared with Wilcoxon signed-rank tests and Holm-Bonferroni correction. Here the immuneACCESS table is served through TCRdb, limited to in-frame sequences with V and J called. Missing clones are a known gap in these copies; in checked studies unresolved V genes cover under half, and the rest lacks a known reason. Clonal size and the V and J genes are those of that table, whereas D and trimming came from the DNA. The sample has 8,400 or so clones on record, less than 90% of them singletons. Around a tenth of the sample comes from the top ten.

Measured from the cysteine to the phenylalanine, the CDR3 is 18 residues long. Only the CDR3 portion is preserved as DNA: 54 bases, with reading frame beginning at the first base. CDR1 and CDR2 are read off the germline V gene as SGHVS and FQNEAQ. V sheds 1 base and J sheds 4 bases, leaving 23 bases between their ends. The receptor's source is a man aged 30-40 years with HIV. Sample: unsorted PBMCs, taken 0.3 years before starting antiretroviral therapy. This receptor chain uses TRBV7-8 and TRBJ2-7; a tentative D match to TRBD1 spans 6 bases. The CDR3 amino acid sequence is: CASSLVGRGLIRRYEQYF. The DNA is as follows: TGTGCCAGCAGCTTAGTGGGCAGGGGATTAATTCGGCGGTACGAGCAGTACTTC.